There are many counts of the clone carrying this T cell receptor beta chain. The antigen is not known. This entry comes from a study of T cells in Graves' hyperthyroidism and ophthalmopathy. The study's findings and limits: Model predictions of ophthalmopathy came a median about 6.3 months before onset.

RNA transcripts gave rise to amplified TCR beta CDR3 regions. In the first-round RT-PCR of the TCR CDR3, the HTBI primer set was used. TCRdb redid the calling of the multiplex PCR reads with MiXCR, one entry per CDR3 protein. The data show almost 500,000 distinct CDR3 sequences, approximately 22% seen once. CDR3 length: 17 amino acids. V lost 3 bases and J 2 bases, leaving 17 bases between the germline ends. The gene calls are TRBV12-3 or TRBV12-4 and TRBJ1-3; D may be TRBD1 (5 bases). The TCR was taken from a woman in her 70s with Graves' ophthalmopathy. Sequencing was carried out using blood. CDR3 coding DNA: TGTGCCAGCAGTTTGGTTAGGCAGGGAGGCGCTGGAAACACCATATATTTT. Protein product: CASSLVRQGGAGNTIYF.